This T cell receptor beta chain was captured by sequencing in a study of T cell responses to AZD1222 COVID-19 vaccine (dated by TCRdb to the early 2020s). The study in broad terms: A total of roughly 240 trial participants underwent TCR sequencing, of whom 200 to 220 received two doses of AZD1222 and about 25 received two doses of the MenACWY control vaccine. Trial participants were enrolled into age subgroups of 18-55, 56-69 and 70-plus years, which contained roughly 150, 30 and 60 TCR-sequenced participants, respectively. Paper-wide results and their limitations: Because no day 14 peak-response samples were available, the repertoires could be characterized only after the peak T cell response. The whole spike protein was spanned by vaccine-associated CD4 TCRs, and dominant responses were seen in regions 160-218 and 743-854. In the small 56-69-year group, the increase in depth fell short of significance, most likely because of low power. Participants were mostly white British and included more females than males, and it was suggested by the authors that clonal diversity may have been underestimated. After two AZD1222 doses, both the breadth and the depth of spike-specific TCRs were significantly higher than at day 0 and than in MenACWY recipients. Epitopes outside the regions mutated in the B.1.351 and B.1.1.7 variants were reportedly recognized by nearly half of the unique spike-specific TCRs. Only 5 to 7 AZD1222 recipients were SARS-CoV-2 seropositive at baseline, limiting conclusions about previously exposed vaccinees.

The CDR3 regions of human TCRbeta chains were analyzed by immunosequencing. Processing in the source paper ran as follows. Repertoire TCRs were checked for matches against a reference library of SARS-CoV-2-specific TCRs that had been generated using the MIRA antigen-specificity platform. Breadth meant the fraction of unique TCRs that were SARS-CoV-2-associated, whereas depth meant the fraction of total T cells that were SARS-CoV-2-associated. Using the MIRA data, each spike-specific TCR was mapped to the spike region that the TCR reacts to and placed in a CD4 or CD8 class. Log10-transformed breadth and depth values were compared by one-way ANOVA with Sidak's multiple comparisons tests. TCRdb mirrors the immuneACCESS table, restricted to in-frame sequences. Some clones are absent from its copies; in checked studies, under half trace to an unresolved V gene, and the reason for the others is unknown. V, J and clone size derive from that table, while D and trimming were established from the DNA sequence. Counted in this sample were around 150,000 clones; roughly nine tenths of them appeared once. The ten largest clones represent less than 1.5% of the sample.

The germline V gene (reference sequence) sets CDR1 to SGHNT and CDR2 to YYREEE. Trimming takes 4 bases off V and 0 bases off J; junction bases not matched to a gene: 6. Inclusive of the bounding cysteine and phenylalanine, the CDR3 is 15 residues long. The sequence is cut down to CDR3 DNA, 45 bases in frame from base 1. Of note for this clone: The target of this receptor is not known. Base qualities were left out, and no much larger clone turns up one base away.

This specimen's time point label, per the study, means: about 28 days (+/-7) after the second vaccine dose. AZD1222 recipients with second doses at about 4 weeks or about 12 weeks were pooled, because spike-specific TCR depth and breadth did not differ between schedules. Samples from vaccinated people were obtained from the UK trials COV001 and COV002, which included a single-blind randomized controlled phase 2/3 trial of AZD1222 (ChAdOx1 nCoV-19) in healthy adults. For TCRbeta chain sequencing, PBMC samples were collected from trial participants at day 0 and at day 28 after the second dose. The rearranged segments are TRBV5-4 and TRBJ1-1; TRBD1 matches 7 bases in the middle. This material consisted of peripheral blood, taken 28 days after the second AZD1222 dose. This TCR derives from an adult who received the AZD1222 COVID-19 vaccine. The nucleotide sequence is TGTGCCAGCAGCGGGATGAGGGGGCTGAACACTGAAGCTTTCTTT. Translated, this is CASSGMRGLNTEAFF.